This T cell receptor beta chain was sequenced for a study of shared clonotypes between healthy human individuals. Sequenced by immunoSEQ multiplex PCR; TCRdb stores in-frame clones only, minus some. Altogether more than 1.2 million clones are present, approximately 98.5% being singletons, with the ten largest covering 0.3% to 0.45%. In germline, CDR1 is SNHLY, CDR2 FYNNEI. The CDR3 spans 14 residues. Unmatched junction bases numbered 4, after V lost 5 bases and J lost 3 bases. The rearrangement joins TRBV2 to TRBJ1-5; 7 positions match TRBD1. Sequenced sample: naive CD4+ T cells sorted from blood. Subset denoted: CD45RA+ positively selected. This clonotype was sampled from a man younger than 40 in good health. CDR3 sequence reads: CASSLQGNNQPQHF. In DNA form, the CDR3 reads TGTGCCAGCAGTTTACAGGGGAACAATCAGCCCCAGCATTTT.